This T cell receptor beta chain was found in a study of a mutant IDH1 vaccine in newly diagnosed glioma (dated by TCRdb to the early 2020s). Context from the whole study: Of the approximately 34 patients who were treated, around 62% were male and approximately 40% were female, and the mean age was approximately 40 years. For exploratory analyses, 25 to 30 treated patients had longitudinal TCRB deep sequencing done wherever samples were available. Before enrollment, patients had received standard therapy of radiotherapy alone, temozolomide alone, or radiochemotherapy with temozolomide; most received the combination. Peripheral blood samples were drawn at six visits, namely V03 (baseline), V05, V07, V10, V12 and V13.

Paper-wide results and their limitations: It was noted by the authors that analyses of patient blood samples could not be reproduced owing to sample limitations. No apparent relationship was observed between pseudoprogression and alterations in the top peripheral T cell clonotypes detected by TCRB sequencing. Availability determined which PBMC samples were chosen for TCRB deep sequencing. Across multiple MHC alleles, vaccine-induced immune responses were seen in more than 90% of patients.

Library method: the immunoSEQ multiplex PCR assay. Following the manufacturer's protocol, the hsTCRB Kit was used to amplify rearranged TCR beta chain sequences. Sequencing of TCRB libraries was carried out on an Illumina MiSeq. Processing in the source paper ran as follows. The proprietary platform of the kit vendor was used for demultiplexing, trimming and gene mapping. TCRdb stores this immuneACCESS table with in-frame sequences only. Part of the clones is absent; in the studies checked, under half of the shortfall reflects unresolved V genes, and no reason is known for the rest. The V and J calls and the clone size are those of that table, but D and trimming were determined from the DNA. The sample table lists approximately 88,000 clones, roughly 75% of them with a count of one. The ten largest clones represent approximately 7.6% of the sample. The time point label on this specimen signifies: baseline, week 1 (first vaccination visit). The treatment or condition label, read with the paper, signifies: pre-vaccination baseline after standard-of-care therapy. Donors had newly diagnosed WHO grade 3 or 4 IDH1-mutant astrocytomas with loss of nuclear ATRX. The samples were drawn from NOA16, a multicentre, single-arm, open-label phase I trial in Germany that tested a mutant IDH1 peptide vaccine in humans for the first time. Visit V03 blood draws served as the baseline sample for immunogenicity testing. The DNeasy Blood and Tissue Kit was used to extract genomic DNA from EDTA blood for TCRB sequencing.

CDR1 and CDR2, looked up from the germline V gene, are SQVTM and ANQGSEA. Trimming at the junction amounts to 4 bases on V and 4 bases on J, and the germline ends lie 11 bases apart. From its cysteine to its phenylalanine, the CDR3 spans 12 amino acids. The only DNA kept is the CDR3, 36 bases in frame from the first base. Points on this clone: Its antigen target is currently unknown. No base-level quality is on record; no much larger clone is a single base apart.

The rearrangement joined TRBV29-1 to TRBJ2-7; matching of 5 bases hints at TRBD1 as the D gene. The sequencing used PBMCs, collected from a glioma patient treated with radiotherapy, temozolomide or both. The TCR was taken from a man between 35 and 55 years old with glioma. The nucleotide sequence is TGCAGCGTTGTATCAGGGATTTACGAGCAGTACTTC. It specifies CSVVSGIYEQYF.